This record looks at one TCR beta chain sequence and its context. Germline V gene lookup returns CDR1 MNHEY and CDR2 SVGAGI. V lost 6 bases, J lost 1 base, and 13 bases lay in between. This CDR3 contains 15 residues. This sample stems from a study of blood T cell repertoires in COVID-19. Sequencing was performed with immunoSEQ multiplex PCR; in TCRdb, only in-frame clones are kept and a portion is missing. The table lists 75,000 or so clones, over 80% of them singletons, with about 5% in the top ten. Material: peripheral blood. This sequence joins TRBV6-5 and TRBJ1-5; perhaps TRBD1 as D (5 bases). The receptor comes from a man in his sixties with active or convalescent COVID-19. The CDR3 here is CASSPAGSSNQPQHF. CDR3 sequence (DNA): TGTGCCAGCAGCCCCGCAGGGTCAAGCAATCAGCCCCAGCATTTT.